The 8 T cell receptor beta chains presented below share a single source sample, sequenced in a study of T cell responses to AZD1222 COVID-19 vaccine. Assay: immunoSEQ multiplex PCR; the TCRdb copy retains only in-frame clones and omits some. The sample has around 59,000 clones, roughly 89% seen once. Sequencing used peripheral blood, obtained 28 days after the second AZD1222 dose. The receptors here all came from an adult who received the AZD1222 COVID-19 vaccine.

This clone was counted only a few times. This chain uses TRBV5-4 with TRBJ2-7; D gene ambiguous. The CDR3 covers 13 residues. Deletions cut 0 bases from V and 5 bases from J, with 9 bases between. Per the germline V gene, CDR1 is SGHNT and CDR2 is YYREEE (reference sequence). CDR3 coding DNA: TGTGCCAGCAGCTTGGTCTCCGCCAACGAGCAGTACTTC. It is translated as CASSLVSANEQYF.

The chain couples TRBV6-2 or TRBV6-3 to TRBJ2-7; D is uncertain. The CDR3 extends over 15 amino acids. Germline assignment: CDR1 MNHEY and CDR2 SVGEGT. Trimming took off 3 bases at V and 2 bases at J, with 14 bases between the two ends. The CDR3 is CASSYEAGNPYEQYF. In DNA, the CDR3 is TGTGCCAGCAGTTATGAGGCAGGTAATCCCTACGAGCAGTACTTC.

V usage is TRBV21-1 and J usage is TRBJ1-4; the D call TRBD1 from the table was never checked on the DNA. TRBV21-1 is a known pseudogene. The CDR3 runs 16 residues. The CDR3 protein is CASSRAATGGAEKLFF. As DNA, the CDR3 is TGTGCCAGCAGCAGGGCAGCGACAGGGGGCGCAGAAAAACTGTTTTTT.

The chain uses TRBV27 and TRBJ1-1; no definite D call. Germline assignment: CDR1 MNHEY and CDR2 SMNVEV (reference sequence). The V end lost 3 bases, the J end lost 4 bases, and 12 bases lay between the germline ends. CDR3 length: 14 amino acids. The CDR3 DNA reads as TGTGCCAGCAGTTTGGAGAGAGGCGGCACTGAAGCTTTCTTT. This encodes CASSLERGGTEAFF.

The chain couples TRBV5-1 to TRBJ1-1, with 8 positions matching TRBD1. V was pared by 7 bases and J by 0 bases, with 11 bases of the junction left unmatched. The CDR3 is 16 residues long. The germline V gene has CDR1 SGHRS and CDR2 YFSETQ. The CDR3 loop is CASSRETTGVNTEAFF. The CDR3 DNA is TGCGCCAGCTCTAGAGAAACGACAGGGGTGAACACTGAAGCTTTCTTT.

This clone has only one observation. V gene TRBV5-1 combines with J gene TRBJ2-3; TRBD2 agrees at 16 bases. Per the germline V gene, CDR1 is SGHRS and CDR2 is YFSETQ. V lost 4 bases, J lost 4 bases, and 6 bases stayed unmatched. The CDR3 loop spans 17 amino acids. The CDR3 DNA reads as TGCGCCAGCAGCACCGGGACTAGCGGGAGGGCCGCAGATACGCAGTATTTT. Translating gives CASSTGTSGRAADTQYF.

V usage is TRBV7-3 and J usage is TRBJ2-7, with TRBD2 matching over 9 bases. The CDR3 consists of 17 residues. Germline V gene data show CDR1 as SGHTA and CDR2 as FQGTGA. Losses at the gene ends were 3 bases for V and 3 bases for J; bases not matched to a gene: 12. The CDR3 DNA reads TGTGCCAGCAGCTTCTTCCGAGGGACTAGCCTCTTCTACGAGCAGTACTTC. Its protein product is CASSFFRGTSLFYEQYF.

In its sample, this clone was seen once. V is TRBV10-3 and J is TRBJ2-2; TRBD1 agrees at 9 bases. Germline V gene data show CDR1 as ENHRY and CDR2 as SYGVKD. The CDR3 runs 13 residues. V gave up 6 bases and J gave up 6 bases; unmatched junction bases: 2. The CDR3 loop is CAIRGQGSGELFF. The CDR3 DNA reads as TGTGCCATCAGGGGACAGGGATCCGGGGAGCTGTTTTTT.